The next 26 T cell receptor beta chains were all read from a single sample in a study of T cells in Graves' hyperthyroidism and ophthalmopathy. Authors of the study amplified TCR beta CDR3 regions from RNA transcripts. A set of HTBI primers served as the primers for a first-round RT-PCR of the TCR CDR3. Via MiXCR, TCRdb re-called the multiplex PCR reads, giving one row per CDR3 protein. The table lists 600,000 to 700,000 distinct CDR3 sequences, about 15% of them singletons. Sequencing used blood. The source is a woman in her 40s with Graves' ophthalmopathy.

There are many counts of this clonotype. V and J are TRBV7-9 and TRBJ1-2; D may be TRBD1 (6 bases). The CDR3 extends over 13 amino acids. Germline loops: CDR1 SEHNR, CDR2 FQNEAQ (reference sequence). V gave up 7 bases and J gave up 4 bases, with 13 bases separating them. CDR3 bases: TGTGCCAGCATCCAGGGAGGGGGCTATGGCTACACCTTC. Amino acids: CASIQGGGYGYTF.

At least ten counts were recorded for this clonotype. The chain links TRBV4-2 to TRBJ1-2; no firm D call. Germline CDR1 is LGHNA and CDR2 is YNFKEQ. V was pared by 1 base and J by 6 bases, with 15 bases between. The CDR3 extends over 15 amino acids. The DNA for the CDR3 is TGTGCCAGCAGCCAAGGGGGTACTGGACGCGATGGCTACACCTTC. Its protein product is CASSQGGTGRDGYTF.

This clonotype showed up just a few times. J is TRBJ1-5 and V is TRBV5-1; no clear D. This CDR3 comprises 15 residues. Germline V gives CDR1 SGHRS, CDR2 YFSETQ. V shed 0 bases and J shed 3 bases, with 10 bases lying between them. CDR3 sequence reads: CASSLAVEVNQPQHF. The CDR3 DNA follows: TGCGCCAGCAGCTTGGCGGTCGAAGTCAATCAGCCCCAGCATTTT.

The chain has TRBV6-1 and TRBJ1-2; D is possibly TRBD1 (6 bases). CDR3 length: 16 residues. Germline V CDR1 and CDR2: MNHNS, SASEGT. V lost 6 bases and J 2 bases, leaving 19 bases between the germline ends. The CDR3 DNA is TGTGCCAGCAGACCACCAACTCGGGACAAAAACTATGGCTACACCTTC. Protein product: CASRPPTRDKNYGYTF.

This clonotype was counted ten times or more. The chain links TRBV12-3 or TRBV12-4 to TRBJ2-7; D perhaps matches TRBD1 (6 bases). The germline V and J ends were trimmed by 5 bases and 2 bases, with 10 bases remaining between them. This CDR3 region has 13 residues. The CDR3 bases are TGTGCCAGCAGTGGACAGAATACCTACGAGCAGTACTTC. Protein: CASSGQNTYEQYF.

This clonotype came up once. This rearrangement joins TRBV19 to TRBJ1-5; D is perhaps TRBD1 (5 bases). With 9 bases removed from V and 6 bases from J, the gap between germline ends came to 15 bases. The germline V gene encodes CDR1 LNHDA and CDR2 SQIVND (reference sequence). The CDR3 has 13 residues. The CDR3 nucleotides read TGTGCCAGCAAAAGGTTCGGGGGTCAGCCCCAGCATTTT. Its protein is CASKRFGGQPQHF.

In its sample, this clonotype was seen many times. The chain is built from TRBV20-1 and TRBJ2-7, with D perhaps given as TRBD1 or TRBD2 (5 bases each). The V end lost 5 bases, the J end lost 6 bases, and 14 bases lay between the germline ends. Germline CDR1 DFQATT, CDR2 SNEGSKA (reference sequence). The CDR3 is 12 amino acids. CDR3 bases: TGCAGTGCTTCCTCGGGACGTCTCGAGCAGTACTTC. The encoded protein is CSASSGRLEQYF.

There are many counts of this clonotype. V is TRBV28 and J is TRBJ2-5, with D tentatively TRBD1 or TRBD2 (5 bases each). V was cut by 5 bases and J by 5 bases, with 21 bases left in between. The CDR3 loop spans 16 amino acids. Germline V gives CDR1 MDHEN, CDR2 SYDVKM. The CDR3 DNA is TGTGCCAGCAGTCCGGGATACACGGGACCCGTTGAGACCCAGTACTTC. Protein sequence: CASSPGYTGPVETQYF.

This clonotype appeared a few times. The chain carries TRBV12-3 or TRBV12-4 and TRBJ1-5; D uncertain. V was shortened by 5 bases and J by 6 bases, with 8 bases between the two germline ends. The CDR3 is made up of 12 amino acids. CDR3 bases: TGTGCCAGCAGTGTACGGTCTCAGCCCCAGCATTTT. It specifies CASSVRSQPQHF.

At least ten counts were recorded for this clonotype. This chain connects TRBV9 to TRBJ2-7; a possible D gene is TRBD1 (5 bases). The germline V gene encodes CDR1 SGDLS and CDR2 YYNGEE. The V end was cut by 3 bases, the J end by 6 bases, with 10 bases between. CDR3 length: 12 residues. The CDR3 here is CASSGQGAEQYF. In nucleotides, the CDR3 is TGTGCCAGCAGCGGCCAGGGTGCCGAGCAGTACTTC.

The table lists this clonotype with a few counts. The junction does not match germline at one end; this may be a read error. The J gene is TRBJ1-1, the V gene TRBV29-1; no clear D gene. The CDR3 loop spans 14 amino acids. Germline assignment: CDR1 SQVTM and CDR2 ANQGSEA. The CDR3 DNA reads as TGCGGCGTTGCCGGACGGCACATGAACACTGAAGCCTTCTTT. Translated, it gives CGVAGRHMNTEAFF.

This clonotype has ten or more counts. The CDR3, as DNA: TGCAGTGCTAGAGATCCACAGTTGTACCAAGAGACCCAGTACTTC. Its translation is CSARDPQLYQETQYF. This sequence joins TRBV20-1 and TRBJ2-5, with D unresolved. Trimming shortened V by 0 bases and J by 0 bases, and 11 bases separated the two germline ends. Germline V gives CDR1 DFQATT, CDR2 SNEGSKA (reference sequence). The CDR3 covers 15 residues.

The gene calls are TRBV11-3 and TRBJ1-2, with D perhaps TRBD1 (5 bases). CDR1 is SGHNT, CDR2 YENEEA, per germline. V was shortened by 0 bases and J by 6 bases, with 14 bases between the two germline ends. CDR3 length: 15 residues. In DNA form, the CDR3 reads TGTGCCAGCAGCTTAGAGGGCAGGGACTCTGATGGCTACACCTTC. Protein: CASSLEGRDSDGYTF.

CDR3 region: CASSFLAGGSSSYEQYF. CDR3 in DNA: TGTGCCAGCAGTTTCCTAGCGGGAGGCTCCAGCTCCTACGAGCAGTACTTC. The chain carries TRBV27 and TRBJ2-7, with 11 bases matching TRBD2. CDR1 is MNHEY, CDR2 SMNVEV, per germline (reference sequence). The CDR3 is 17 residues long. The junction had 7 bases not matched to a gene; V was cut back by 3 bases and J by 0 bases.

This clonotype was observed at least ten times. This is likely a read error, given that the CDR3 carries no conserved phenylalanine or tryptophan at its end. Because the CDR3's place on the DNA is in doubt, the DNA is left out and the CDR3 is given as listed by TCRdb. The chain employs TRBV10-1 and TRBJ1-2; the table's D call, TRBD1, was not checked against the DNA. The CDR3 comprises 13 residues, both ends counted. CDR1 is WNHNN, CDR2 SYGVQD, per germline (reference sequence). This chain's CDR3 is CASSDGGQTPSVV.

The chain uses TRBV24-1 and TRBJ1-4, with D perhaps TRBD1 (5 bases). This CDR3 is built from 15 residues. The V end was cut by 3 bases, the J end by 7 bases, with 14 bases between. Germline CDR1 KGHDR, CDR2 SFDVKD. CDR3 nucleotides: TGTGCCACCAGTGATCCGAACGGGGGATCTGAAAAACTGTTTTTT. This gives the protein CATSDPNGGSEKLFF.

This clonotype has at least ten counts. The genes are TRBV28 and TRBJ2-2; the D is unclear. CDR1 and CDR2 (germline): MDHEN, SYDVKM. Trimming took 5 bases from V and 7 from J, leaving 20 bases between them. The CDR3 spans 16 residues. This chain's CDR3 is CASSLLLDADGGELFF. The CDR3 DNA follows: TGTGCCAGCAGTCTCCTCCTGGACGCCGACGGCGGGGAGCTGTTTTTT.

This clonotype was counted at least ten times. This chain links TRBV7-2 with TRBJ2-7; possibly TRBD2 for D (5 bases). Germline CDR1 and CDR2: SGHTA and FQGNSA. Trimming stripped 8 bases from V and 3 bases from J, with 17 bases between. The CDR3 is 14 residues long. The CDR3 loop is CASAPRGSFYEQYF. The CDR3 DNA reads TGTGCCAGCGCCCCCCGGGGTAGTTTCTACGAGCAGTACTTC.

This clonotype was detected only a few times. This chain joins TRBV2 and TRBJ2-7; D might be TRBD2 (6 bases). The CDR3 spans 13 residues. Germline assignment: CDR1 SNHLY and CDR2 FYNNEI. V dropped 6 bases and J dropped 3 bases, with 12 bases sitting between them. CDR3 bases: TGTGCCAGCAGGCGGGACCGTCTCTACGAGCAGTACTTC. It is translated as CASRRDRLYEQYF.

This chain joins TRBV28 and TRBJ2-7; possibly TRBD2 for D (6 bases). V was cut by 7 bases and J by 1 base, with 23 bases left in between. CDR1 is MDHEN, CDR2 SYDVKM, per germline. The CDR3 is 17 residues long. CDR3 sequence: CASTSARTAGRSYEQYF. CDR3 coding DNA: TGTGCCAGCACCTCAGCGCGCACTGCGGGAAGATCCTACGAGCAGTACTTC.

This clonotype was counted ten times or more. This chain joins TRBV7-2 and TRBJ1-1; D is unclear. V dropped 0 bases and J dropped 1 base, with 6 bases sitting between them. Germline loops: CDR1 SGHTA, CDR2 FQGNSA. The CDR3 runs to 14 residues. The CDR3 DNA is TGTGCCAGCAGCTTAGCAGTCTCGAACACTGAAGCTTTCTTT. Amino acids: CASSLAVSNTEAFF.

This clonotype occurred a few times. The V gene is TRBV18, the J gene TRBJ2-7; 13 bases are a match to TRBD2. CDR1 and CDR2 from the germline V gene are KGHSH and LQKENI. The CDR3 consists of 17 residues. Unmatched junction bases numbered 7, after V lost 3 bases and J lost 2 bases. The CDR3 loop reads CASSPGLAGKAAYEQYF. CDR3 sequence (DNA): TGTGCCAGCTCACCGGGACTAGCGGGAAAGGCGGCCTACGAGCAGTACTTC. Complete variable domain (other parts from reference TRBV18 and TRBJ2-7): NAGVMQNPRHLVRRRGQEARLRCSPMKGHSHVYWYRQLPEEGLKFMVYLQKENIIDESGMPKERFSAEFPKEGPSILRIQQVVRGDSAAYFCASSPGLAGKAAYEQYFGPGTRLTVT.

V is TRBV6-1 and J is TRBJ2-5; D gene uncertain. CDR3 length: 15 amino acids. V was pared by 4 bases and J by 5 bases, with 17 bases between. Germline lookup yields CDR1 MNHNS and CDR2 SASEGT. CDR3 nucleotides: TGTGCCAGCAGTGTAGAGGCGGATATCGGGGAGACCCAGTACTTC. Protein sequence: CASSVEADIGETQYF.

Remarks on this clonotype: A much larger clone lies a single base off, so this may be a read error. The chain has TRBV30 and TRBJ2-4, with D unclear. Germline V gene sequence: CDR1 GTSNPN, CDR2 SVGIG (reference sequence). V was pared by 5 bases and J by 5 bases, with 16 bases between. The CDR3 sequence is 14 residues long. The CDR3 here is CAWLGHPRENIQYF. The CDR3 nucleotides are TGTGCCTGGTTGGGCCATCCCCGCGAAAACATTCAGTACTTC.

There are many counts of this clonotype. The rearrangement uses TRBV6-1 and TRBJ1-2, with 7 bases fitting TRBD1. The CDR3 length is 13 residues. Per germline, CDR1 MNHNS and CDR2 SASEGT. V shed 6 bases and J 5 bases; nucleotides not matched to a gene: 6. CDR3 region: CASRTTGAYGYTF. CDR3 in DNA: TGTGCCAGCAGGACCACAGGGGCGTATGGCTACACCTTC.

This clonotype was counted ten times or more. One junction end disagrees with the germline gene, perhaps due to a read error. The chain carries TRBV14 and TRBJ1-1; D uncertain. The CDR3 sequence is 12 residues long. Germline V gene lookup returns CDR1 SGHDN and CDR2 FVKESK. The CDR3 protein is CASSQDRVVAVF. The DNA for the CDR3 is TGTGCCAGCAGCCAAGATAGAGTTGTGGCAGTCTTT.